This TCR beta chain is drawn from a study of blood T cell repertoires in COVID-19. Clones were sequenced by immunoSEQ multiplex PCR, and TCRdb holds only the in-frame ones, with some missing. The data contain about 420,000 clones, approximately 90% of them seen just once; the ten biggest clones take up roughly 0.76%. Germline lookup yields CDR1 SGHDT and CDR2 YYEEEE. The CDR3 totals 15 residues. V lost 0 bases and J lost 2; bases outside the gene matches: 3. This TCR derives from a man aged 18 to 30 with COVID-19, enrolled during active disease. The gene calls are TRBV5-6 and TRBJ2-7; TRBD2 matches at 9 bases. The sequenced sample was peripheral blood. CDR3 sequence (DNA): TGTGCCAGCAGCTTGGGGCCTAGCGGGGCCTACGAGCAGTACTTC. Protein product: CASSLGPSGAYEQYF.